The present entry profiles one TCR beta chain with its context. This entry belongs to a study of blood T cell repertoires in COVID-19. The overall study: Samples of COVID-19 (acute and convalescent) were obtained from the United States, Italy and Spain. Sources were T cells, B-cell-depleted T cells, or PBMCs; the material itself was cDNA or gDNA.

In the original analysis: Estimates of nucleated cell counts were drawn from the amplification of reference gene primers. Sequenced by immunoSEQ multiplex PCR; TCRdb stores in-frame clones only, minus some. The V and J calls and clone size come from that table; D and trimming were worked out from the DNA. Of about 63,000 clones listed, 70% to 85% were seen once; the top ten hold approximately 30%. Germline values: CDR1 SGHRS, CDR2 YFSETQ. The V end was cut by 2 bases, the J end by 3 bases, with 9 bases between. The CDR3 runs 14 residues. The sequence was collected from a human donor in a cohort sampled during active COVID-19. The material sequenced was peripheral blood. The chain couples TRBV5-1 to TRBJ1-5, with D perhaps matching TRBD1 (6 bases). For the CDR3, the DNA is TGCGCCAGCAGCTTACAGGGTGACAATCAGCCCCAGCATTTT. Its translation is CASSLQGDNQPQHF.